Listed here is a single T cell receptor beta chain. Its antigen is as yet unknown. Germline V gene data show CDR1 as SGHDT and CDR2 as YYEEEE. The CDR3 is 14 amino acids. V was clipped by 3 bases and J by 4 bases; unmatched bases: 6. 5'RACE template switching generated TCR cDNA, adding a universal primer site and UMIs. TCRdb itself ran the 5' RACE reads through MiXCR, one entry per CDR3 protein. The sample yields 300,000 to 350,000 distinct CDR3 sequences, around 4.1% seen once. The sample comes from a study of T cells after yellow fever vaccination. Background on the study: SMART-Seq v4 Ultra Low Input served to prepare low-cell-number fractions.

The study's findings and limits: The study re-detected most primary-vaccination clones after the booster (approximately 96% CD4, around 89% CD8). Weaker overall, the secondary response nonetheless peaked faster (day 5 versus 15).

This sequence joins TRBV5-6 and TRBJ1-1; TRBD1 matches 7 bases. Specimen: PBMCs, collected 5 days after the yellow fever booster vaccination. This clonotype originated in a man aged 18-30 years who received the YFV17D yellow fever vaccine. Here the CDR3 DNA reads TGTGCCAGCAGCTACGGACAGGCAAGCACTGAAGCTTTCTTT. Amino acids: CASSYGQASTEAFF.